The 2 T cell receptor beta chains reported below all come from one sample, sequenced in a study of blood T cell repertoires in COVID-19. Clones were sequenced by immunoSEQ multiplex PCR, and TCRdb holds only the in-frame ones, with some missing. The data show over 80,000 clones, over 65% seen once. Sequencing was performed on peripheral blood. The origin of the receptors is a man in his 70s with COVID-19, enrolled during active disease.

The chain has TRBV28 and TRBJ2-3, with D unclear. CDR3 size: 16 residues. Germline V gene lookup returns CDR1 MDHEN and CDR2 SYDVKM. Trimming removed 1 base at V and 5 bases at J, with 16 bases between. Here the CDR3 reads CASSLFLRPIVDTQYF. Here the CDR3 DNA reads TGTGCCAGCAGTTTATTTCTGCGGCCTATAGTAGATACGCAGTATTTT.

CDR3 sequence reads: CASSLGTVNGYTF. DNA of the CDR3: TGTGCCAGCAGTTTAGGGACAGTAAATGGCTACACCTTC. V gene TRBV28 combines with J gene TRBJ1-2; 7 bases fit TRBD1. The V gene end was trimmed by 2 bases and the J gene end by 6 bases; junction bases not matched to a gene: 3. Germline V gene data show CDR1 as MDHEN and CDR2 as SYDVKM. This CDR3 has 13 amino acids.